A single sample is the source of the 21 T cell receptor beta chains below, sequenced in a study of T cells expressing NK-cell markers. TCRdb re-called the 5' RACE reads and catalogs CDR3 proteins one per entry, DNA excluded. The listing records 300,000 to 450,000 distinct CDR3 sequences. Material: blood T cells: a sorted CD56 or NKG2C T cell subset, CD4+ or CD8+ T cells, or bulk PBMC T cells (not recorded which). All receptors derive from a man aged 18 to 69 in good health.

V and J are TRBV11-1 and TRBJ2-1; TCRdb designates TRBD2, a call that cannot be tested without DNA. The CDR3 runs to 15 residues. Germline CDR1 is SGHAT and CDR2 is FQDESV (reference sequence). The CDR3 sequence is CASSPADPYGDEQFF.

This chain links TRBV6-1 with TRBJ2-2. CDR1 and CDR2 from the germline V gene are MNHNS and SASEGT. This CDR3 spans 14 amino acids. CDR3 sequence: CASTSRSDTGELFF.

The chain combines TRBV18 with TRBJ2-1; TCRdb selects TRBD2, and the lack of DNA leaves this call unchecked. CDR3 size: 14 residues. Germline CDR1 is KGHSH and CDR2 is LQKENI. The CDR3 loop is CASSPPSISLHTFF.

The gene calls are TRBV6-6 and TRBJ2-7. The CDR3 is 12 residues long. CDR1 is MNHNY, CDR2 SVGAGI, per germline (reference sequence). CDR3 amino acids: CASSYSSPEQYF.

The chain employs TRBV20-1 and TRBJ2-7. The length of the CDR3 is 14 residues. Germline assignment: CDR1 DFQATT and CDR2 SNEGSKA (reference sequence). The CDR3 region is CSVKKPGATYEQYF.

This chain connects TRBV3-1 to TRBJ2-7; TCRdb lists TRBD1, though no DNA is available to test this call. The CDR3 is made up of 14 amino acids. Germline CDR1 and CDR2: LGHDT and YNNKEL (reference sequence). The CDR3 is CASSRNTGFYEQYF.

The rearrangement links TRBV5-5 to TRBJ2-6. Germline values: CDR1 SGHKS, CDR2 YYEKEE (reference sequence). CDR3 size: 15 residues. The CDR3 loop reads CASASTYSGANVLTF.

V usage is TRBV11-2 and J usage is TRBJ1-1. The germline gives CDR1 SGHAT, CDR2 FQNNGV. The CDR3 covers 15 residues. The CDR3 reads CASSFRSGMNTEAFF. The complete variable domain, with remaining parts taken from reference TRBV11-2 and TRBJ1-1, reads EAGVAQSPRYKIIEKRQSVAFWCNPISGHATLYWYQQILGQGPKLLIQFQNNGVVDDSQLPKDRFSAERLKGVDSTLKIQPAKLEDSAVYLCASSFRSGMNTEAFFGQGTRLTVV.

This chain links TRBV28 with TRBJ1-5; TCRdb picks TRBD1, but there is no DNA to check that call. Germline CDR1 and CDR2: MDHEN and SYDVKM. This CDR3 contains 14 residues. The CDR3 here is CASRTGTGLQPQHF.

The chain carries TRBV4-1 and TRBJ2-1; TCRdb's assignment of TRBD1 cannot be checked, as there is no DNA. The V gene's germline CDR1 is MGHRA and CDR2 YSYEKL. The CDR3 covers 16 residues. CDR3 region: CASSQLGQGSYNEQFF.

This chain joins TRBV7-9 and TRBJ1-2. The germline CDR1 and CDR2 sequences are SEHNR and FQNEAQ (reference sequence). The CDR3 is made up of 17 amino acids. CDR3 region: CASSEQRTDYHDYGYTF. Full variable domain (outside the CDR3, taken from reference TRBV7-9 and TRBJ1-2): DTGVSQNPRHKITKRGQNVTFRCDPISEHNRLYWYRQTLGQGPEFLTYFQNEAQLEKSRLLSDRFSAERPKGSFSTLEIQRTEQGDSAMYLCASSEQRTDYHDYGYTFGSGTRLTVV.

This chain connects TRBV7-9 to TRBJ2-5; TCRdb names TRBD2, which stays unverified in the absence of DNA. The CDR3 contains 17 residues. CDR1 is SEHNR, CDR2 FQNEAQ, per germline (reference sequence). CDR3 in amino acids: CASSLGALAGFQETQYF.

The J gene is TRBJ1-5, the V gene TRBV3-1; TCRdb's assignment of TRBD1 cannot be checked, as there is no DNA. CDR3 length: 15 amino acids. Germline V gives CDR1 LGHDT, CDR2 YNNKEL (reference sequence). The CDR3 protein is CASSQGGTANQPQHF.

The rearrangement uses TRBV28 and TRBJ2-7; as DNA is missing, the TRBD1 call by TCRdb cannot be tested. The CDR3 is 15 residues long. Looked up from germline, CDR1 is MDHEN and CDR2 is SYDVKM. This CDR3 reads CASRPGFSSQYEQYF. Together with reference TRBV28 and TRBJ2-7, the CDR3 gives the full variable domain: DVKVTQSSRYLVKRTGEKVFLECVQDMDHENMFWYRQDPGLGLRLIYFSYDVKMKEKGDIPEGYSVSREKKERFSLILESASTNQTSMYLCASRPGFSSQYEQYFGPGTRLTVT.

The CDR3 sequence: CASTVPGQGAGANVLTF. The rearrangement uses TRBV7-9 and TRBJ2-6; TCRdb names TRBD1, which stays unverified in the absence of DNA. This CDR3 spans 17 amino acids. Germline V gene data show CDR1 as SEHNR and CDR2 as FQNEAQ (reference sequence). Looking up the rest from reference TRBV7-9 and TRBJ2-6 gives the full variable domain: DTGVSQNPRHKITKRGQNVTFRCDPISEHNRLYWYRQTLGQGPEFLTYFQNEAQLEKSRLLSDRFSAERPKGSFSTLEIQRTEQGDSAMYLCASTVPGQGAGANVLTFGAGSRLTVL.

This chain links TRBV28 with TRBJ2-1; TCRdb's assignment of TRBD2 cannot be checked, as there is no DNA. CDR1 is MDHEN, CDR2 SYDVKM, per germline. The CDR3 totals 15 residues. CDR3 loop: CASSPAGTRGHEQFF. The whole variable domain, remainder taken from reference TRBV28 and TRBJ2-1, is DVKVTQSSRYLVKRTGEKVFLECVQDMDHENMFWYRQDPGLGLRLIYFSYDVKMKEKGDIPEGYSVSREKKERFSLILESASTNQTSMYLCASSPAGTRGHEQFFGPGTRLTVL.

V gene TRBV12-3 or TRBV12-4 combines with J gene TRBJ2-2; TCRdb's D call of TRBD2 is untestable without DNA. This CDR3 is built from 15 residues. The CDR3 sequence: CASRQLAGKAGELFF.

The chain links TRBV7-2 to TRBJ1-3; TCRdb returns TRBD1, unconfirmable since there is no DNA. Germline V gene data show CDR1 as SGHTA and CDR2 as FQGNSA. The CDR3 has 14 amino acids. CDR3 residues: CASSLRTGRNTIYF. The full variable domain, with the rest looked up from reference TRBV7-2 and TRBJ1-3, is GAGVSQSPSNKVTEKGKDVELRCDPISGHTALYWYRQSLGQGLEFLIYFQGNSAPDKSGLPSDRFSAERTGGSVSTLTIQRTQQEDSAVYLCASSLRTGRNTIYFGEGSWLTVV.

The chain employs TRBV20-1 and TRBJ2-7. Germline V gene sequence: CDR1 DFQATT, CDR2 SNEGSKA (reference sequence). This CDR3 contains 13 residues. CDR3 protein: CSAAQGPAYEQYF.

V usage is TRBV6-4 and J usage is TRBJ2-1; TCRdb outputs TRBD1, but without DNA this stays unchecked. CDR3 size: 16 residues. The germline gives CDR1 MRHNA, CDR2 SNTAGT. CDR3 protein: CASSQDRTISYNEQFF.

The chain combines TRBV7-2 with TRBJ2-7. Germline CDR1 and CDR2: SGHTA and FQGNSA. The CDR3 is 15 amino acids. CDR3 residues: CASSLSSEDAYEQYF.